This is a list of T cell receptor beta chains from one sample in a study of PD-1 blockade in classical Hodgkin lymphoma. The repertoire was sequenced with immunoSEQ multiplex PCR; TCRdb's copy has only in-frame clones and lacks some. The data show about 85,000 clones, 92% seen once. Sequenced material: peripheral blood mononuclear cells (PBMCs), taken before the second cycle of nivolumab. The receptors were gathered from a human donor with classical Hodgkin lymphoma. CDR3s include the opening cysteine and the closing phenylalanine or tryptophan. D genes are given only for firm matches. Some rows mark clone size as missing; the rest say once, few, many or name a class of expanded clone.

TRBV9	TRBJ2-1	TRBD2	-	CASSEGTSGGHEQFF	TGTGCCAGCAGCGAAGGGACTAGCGGTGGCCATGAGCAGTTCTTC
TRBV10-3	TRBJ2-7	-	-	CAISGGYEQYF	TGTGCCATCAGTGGGGGCTACGAGCAGTACTTC
TRBV6-5	TRBJ2-1	-	-	CASSGDNEQFF	TGTGCCAGCAGTGGGGACAATGAGCAGTTCTTC
TRBV28	TRBJ1-5	-	-	CASSFGQPQHF	TGTGCCAGCAGTTTTGGGCAGCCCCAGCATTTT
TRBV9	TRBJ2-5	-	-	CASSVGRDPIGVRETQYF	TGTGCCAGCAGCGTGGGTCGGGATCCTATCGGCGTCCGGGAGACCCAGTACTTC
TRBV7-9	TRBJ2-1	-	-	CASRGGSYNEQFF	TGTGCCAGCAGAGGTGGCTCCTACAATGAGCAGTTCTTC
TRBV4-1	TRBJ2-1	-	-	CASSQEVGSLAGEQFF	TGCGCCAGCAGCCAAGAAGTGGGTTCCCTAGCCGGTGAGCAGTTCTTC
TRBV28	TRBJ2-1	-	-	CASRELTGWNEQFF	TGTGCCAGCAGGGAGCTCACAGGATGGAATGAGCAGTTCTTC
TRBV6-1	TRBJ1-3	TRBD1	-	CAISPTGSGRNTIYF	TGTGCCATATCCCCGACAGGGTCAGGGCGAAACACCATATATTTT
TRBV27	TRBJ2-7	-	-	CASSGALRQYF	TGTGCCAGCAGTGGGGCCCTGCGGCAGTACTTC
TRBV5-1	TRBJ1-5	-	-	CASSLLQGPGQPQHF	TGCGCCAGCAGCTTACTCCAGGGTCCTGGTCAGCCCCAGCATTTT
TRBV19	TRBJ1-5	-	-	CASSIGQGGNQPQHF	TGTGCCAGTAGTATTGGGCAGGGTGGCAATCAGCCCCAGCATTTT
TRBV6-5	TRBJ1-1	-	-	CASSSPFGGNTEAFF	TGTGCCAGCAGCTCCCCTTTCGGAGGGAACACTGAAGCTTTCTTT
TRBV5-1	TRBJ2-2	TRBD1	-	CASSPPTGLSTGELFF	TGCGCCAGCAGTCCCCCGACAGGGCTTAGCACCGGGGAGCTGTTTTTT
TRBV7-9	TRBJ2-3	-	-	CASSSPGSTDTQYF	TGTGCCAGCAGTTCTCCGGGCAGCACAGATACGCAGTATTTT
TRBV5-1	TRBJ2-1	-	-	CASSRQTSANSYNEQFF	TGCGCCAGCAGCCGGCAGACTAGTGCCAACTCCTACAATGAGCAGTTCTTC
TRBV5-8	TRBJ1-2	-	once	CASSLGDQGRSYGYTF	TGTGCCAGCAGCTTGGGGGACCAGGGGCGGTCCTATGGCTACACCTTC
TRBV2	TRBJ2-7	-	-	CASSEGGMRHYEQYF	TGTGCCAGCAGTGAAGGCGGGATGAGACACTACGAGCAGTACTTC
TRBV6-5	TRBJ2-5	-	-	CASSYPQETQYF	TGTGCCAGCAGTTACCCCCAAGAGACCCAGTACTTC
TRBV13	TRBJ1-2	-	-	CASSLNTGSNYGYTF	TGTGCCAGCAGCTTAAACACAGGGAGTAACTATGGCTACACCTTC
TRBV7-8	TRBJ2-7	-	-	CASSPRETSYEQYF	TGTGCCAGCAGCCCCAGGGAAACCTCCTACGAGCAGTACTTC
TRBV25-1	TRBJ1-5	-	-	CASSVAGNQPQHF	TGTGCCAGCAGTGTCGCAGGGAATCAGCCCCAGCATTTT
TRBV28	TRBJ1-1	-	-	CASSFSLNTEAFF	TGTGCCAGCAGTTTCAGTTTGAACACTGAAGCTTTCTTT
TRBV9	TRBJ2-1	-	-	CASSVPDGYNEQFF	TGTGCCAGCAGCGTACCCGACGGGTACAATGAGCAGTTCTTC
TRBV25-1	TRBJ1-4	-	-	CAILKGTRLFF	TGTGCCATCCTAAAAGGGACTAGACTGTTTTTT
TRBV5-1	TRBJ2-7	TRBD1	-	CASSSGGYEQYF	TGCGCCAGCAGCTCAGGGGGCTACGAGCAGTACTTC
TRBV7-9	TRBJ2-3	TRBD1	-	CASSLGTATDTQYF	TGTGCCAGCAGCCTCGGGACAGCCACAGATACGCAGTATTTT
TRBV6-1	TRBJ1-2	-	-	CASSDSRSYGYTF	TGTGCCAGCAGTGATTCCAGGAGCTATGGCTACACCTTC
TRBV7-3	TRBJ2-7	TRBD2	-	CASSLSGGRAYEQYF	TGTGCCAGCAGCTTAAGTGGCGGGAGGGCCTACGAGCAGTACTTC
TRBV27	TRBJ1-4	-	-	CATKLGSTNEKLFF	TGTGCCACCAAGTTGGGATCAACTAATGAAAAACTGTTTTTT
TRBV7-9	TRBJ2-1	TRBD1	-	CASRKDRGISNEQFF	TGTGCCAGCAGAAAGGACAGGGGGATCAGCAATGAGCAGTTCTTC
TRBV5-1	TRBJ2-2	TRBD2	-	CAGRLAEYTGELFF	TGCGCCGGCAGACTAGCGGAGTACACCGGGGAGCTGTTTTTT
TRBV30	TRBJ2-4	-	-	CTWKGYENIQYF	TGTACCTGGAAGGGGTACGAAAACATTCAGTACTTC
TRBV5-1	TRBJ2-7	TRBD2	-	CASRQLAAPYEQYF	TGCGCCAGCAGGCAGCTAGCGGCCCCCTACGAGCAGTACTTC
TRBV6-5	TRBJ1-3	-	-	CASSYLRGAGNTIYF	TGTGCCAGCAGTTACTTACGGGGTGCCGGAAACACCATATATTTT
TRBV7-8	TRBJ2-1	TRBD1	-	CASSPSRTGGVSYNEQFF	TGTGCCAGCAGCCCCAGCCGGACAGGGGGCGTCTCCTACAATGAGCAGTTCTTC
TRBV19	TRBJ1-2	TRBD1	-	CASSLAGQGDIYGYTF	TGTGCCAGTAGTTTAGCCGGACAGGGCGATATCTATGGCTACACCTTC
TRBV5-1	TRBJ2-3	TRBD1	-	CASSLGDRTDTQYF	TGCGCCAGCAGCCTAGGGGACAGAACAGATACGCAGTATTTT
TRBV14	TRBJ2-1	TRBD2	-	CASSQGLAGGTNEQFF	TGTGCCAGCAGCCAAGGACTAGCGGGAGGGACAAATGAGCAGTTCTTC
TRBV29-1	TRBJ2-1	TRBD1	-	CSVSNPGRGNEQFF	TGCAGCGTTTCCAATCCGGGCAGGGGGAATGAGCAGTTCTTC
TRBV5-6	TRBJ1-5	-	-	CASSSRGGNQPQHF	TGTGCCAGCAGCAGTAGGGGTGGCAATCAGCCCCAGCATTTT
TRBV28	TRBJ1-2	-	-	CASSPPATTRGYTF	TGTGCCAGCAGCCCCCCCGCGACCACACGGGGCTACACCTTC
TRBV29-1	TRBJ2-7	-	-	CSVGSGKHEQYF	TGCAGCGTTGGCTCAGGGAAACACGAGCAGTACTTC
TRBV6-6	TRBJ1-4	-	-	CASLFSGGSNEKLFF	TGTGCCAGCCTATTTAGCGGAGGGTCTAATGAAAAACTGTTTTTT